The rows below give T cell receptor beta chains drawn from one sample of a study of identical twins. TCRdb re-called the 5' RACE reads with MiXCR, one entry per CDR3 protein. Found here are hundreds of thousands of distinct CDR3 sequences, 5.5% to 6.5% of them singletons; the top ten hold around 2%. Material: naive T cells sorted from blood. Receptors were obtained from a man between 18 and 35 years old in good health. Each CDR3 is given with its conserved first and last residue. The D gene is left open where the match is weak.

v_call	j_call	d_call	cdr3_aa
TRBV6-5	TRBJ2-5	-	CASSYSVGGLEETQYF
TRBV15	TRBJ1-6	TRBD1	CATSRLDRGDSPLHF
TRBV20-1	TRBJ2-1	TRBD2	CSGTEVGSGRRGEQFF
TRBV4-3	TRBJ2-1	-	CASSPPGHWGSSYNEQFF
TRBV7-2	TRBJ2-7	TRBD2	CASSTEGTTIYEQYF
TRBV12-3/TRBV12-4	TRBJ2-4	TRBD2	CASSLELAGGPAKNIQYF
TRBV20-1	TRBJ2-2	-	CSAPGTFNTGELFF
TRBV4-1	TRBJ2-1	TRBD2	CASSIPWTSPTYNEQFF
TRBV20-1	TRBJ2-5	TRBD2	CSASRREGLLAQYF
TRBV9	TRBJ2-7	-	CASSPPSGEDYEQYF
TRBV3-1	TRBJ2-7	-	CASSQRGLLAYEQYF
TRBV12-3/TRBV12-4	TRBJ2-1	TRBD2	CASRSGMFEQFF
TRBV7-6	TRBJ1-1	-	CASSSPPGSRLNTEAFF
TRBV10-3	TRBJ2-1	TRBD2	CAISESKFRQGLNNEQFF
TRBV20-1	TRBJ2-1	TRBD1	CSANERQGAYNEQFF
TRBV29-1	TRBJ1-2	-	CSVDPGGADGYTF
TRBV15	TRBJ2-5	-	CATSIVMETQYF
TRBV20-1	TRBJ2-3	-	CSARDDTQYF
TRBV12-3/TRBV12-4	TRBJ2-3	-	CASSRGYTDTQYF
TRBV11-2	TRBJ2-5	TRBD1	CASSFGTVGQGAFETQYF
TRBV7-9	TRBJ1-5	-	CASSLESQKPQHF
TRBV28	TRBJ2-1	-	CASTLGYRGSNEQFF
TRBV27	TRBJ1-6	TRBD1	CASSSRQGVSSPLHF
TRBV20-1	TRBJ2-1	TRBD1	CSARSTGGINEQFF
TRBV5-6	TRBJ1-1	-	CASSSPDSLMNTEAFF
TRBV30	TRBJ1-3	-	CAWTTGNTIYF
TRBV7-9	TRBJ2-7	-	CASSLSRELGQYF
TRBV7-9	TRBJ1-4	-	CASLKDEGATNEKLFF
TRBV6-5	TRBJ1-5	TRBD1	CASSNRDRFYSNQPQHF
TRBV27	TRBJ1-2	-	CASSLSITAGYTF
TRBV20-1	TRBJ2-1	-	CSARDPPGNEQFF
TRBV12-3/TRBV12-4	TRBJ1-5	-	CASSLAGRESNQPQHF
TRBV6-1	TRBJ2-1	TRBD2	CASSRTSGRAGFNEQFF
TRBV10-3	TRBJ1-1	-	CAISESVRRNTEAFF
TRBV12-3/TRBV12-4	TRBJ2-7	TRBD2	CASILAGGPHEQYF
TRBV12-3/TRBV12-4	TRBJ1-2	-	CASSLARLGLINYGYTF
TRBV5-6	TRBJ2-5	-	CASSLLGGGETQYF
TRBV27	TRBJ2-3	-	CASVETPGRTDTQYF
TRBV7-9	TRBJ2-2	-	CASSLSRKLNTGELFF
TRBV10-3	TRBJ2-5	TRBD1	CAISDTGERTQYF
TRBV20-1	TRBJ1-5	-	CSASGTVYSNQPQHF
TRBV27	TRBJ2-3	TRBD1	CASSPPPDRGRTDTQYF
TRBV4-3	TRBJ2-1	TRBD1	CASSRDGDRAYNEQFF
TRBV7-7	TRBJ2-1	-	CASSRTIYNEQFF
TRBV29-1	TRBJ2-1	-	CSVEEETPGNEQFF
TRBV5-1	TRBJ2-1	TRBD1	CASSGRTGRGEQFF
TRBV3-1	TRBJ2-5	TRBD2	CASSHGLAGGGETQYF
TRBV6-5	TRBJ2-1	TRBD2	CASSYQREGPYEQFF
TRBV5-1	TRBJ2-1	-	CASSLGAGLGYNEQFF
TRBV24-1	TRBJ2-5	-	CATEGETQYF
TRBV28	TRBJ1-6	TRBD1	CASSPTGGGSPLHF
TRBV6-5	TRBJ2-7	TRBD1	CASSYYPDRNSYEQYF
TRBV7-9	TRBJ2-7	TRBD2	CASTPGLAGYEQYF